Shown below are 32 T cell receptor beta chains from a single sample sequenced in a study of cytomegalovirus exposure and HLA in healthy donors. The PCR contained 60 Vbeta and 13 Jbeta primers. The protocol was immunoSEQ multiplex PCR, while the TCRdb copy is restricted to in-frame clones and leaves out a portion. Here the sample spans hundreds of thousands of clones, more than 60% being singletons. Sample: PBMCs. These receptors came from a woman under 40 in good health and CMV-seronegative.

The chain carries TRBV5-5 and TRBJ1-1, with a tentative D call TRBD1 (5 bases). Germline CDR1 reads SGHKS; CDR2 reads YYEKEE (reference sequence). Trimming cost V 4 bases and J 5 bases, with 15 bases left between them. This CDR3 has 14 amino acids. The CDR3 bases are TGTGCCAGCAGCGACCCACAGGTTGGGACTGAAGCTTTCTTT. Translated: CASSDPQVGTEAFF.

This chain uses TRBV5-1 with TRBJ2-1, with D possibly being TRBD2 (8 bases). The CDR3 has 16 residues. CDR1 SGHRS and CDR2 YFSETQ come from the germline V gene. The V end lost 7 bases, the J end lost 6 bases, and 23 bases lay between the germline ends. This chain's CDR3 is CASSPGGTEVSNEQFF. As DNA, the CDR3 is TGCGCCAGCTCTCCGGGGGGGACAGAGGTGTCCAATGAGCAGTTCTTC.

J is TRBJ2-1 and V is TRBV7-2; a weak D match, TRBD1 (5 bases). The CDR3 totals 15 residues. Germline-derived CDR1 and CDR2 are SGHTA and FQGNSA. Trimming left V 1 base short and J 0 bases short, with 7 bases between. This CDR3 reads CASSLEGLSYNEQFF. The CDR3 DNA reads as TGTGCCAGCAGCTTAGAGGGGCTCTCCTACAATGAGCAGTTCTTC.

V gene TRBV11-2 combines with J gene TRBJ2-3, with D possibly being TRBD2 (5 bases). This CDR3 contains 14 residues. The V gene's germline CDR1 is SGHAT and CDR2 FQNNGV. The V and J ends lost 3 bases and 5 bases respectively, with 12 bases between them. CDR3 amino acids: CASSFPGSEDTQYF. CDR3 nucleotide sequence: TGTGCCAGCAGCTTTCCGGGGTCCGAAGATACGCAGTATTTT.

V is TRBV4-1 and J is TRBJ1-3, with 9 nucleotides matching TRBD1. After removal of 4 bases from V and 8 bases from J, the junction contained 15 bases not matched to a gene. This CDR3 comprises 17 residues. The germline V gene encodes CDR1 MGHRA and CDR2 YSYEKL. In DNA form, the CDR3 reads TGCGCCAGCAGCCCATACGGGACAGGGTCTCTGACCGACACCATATATTTT. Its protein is CASSPYGTGSLTDTIYF.

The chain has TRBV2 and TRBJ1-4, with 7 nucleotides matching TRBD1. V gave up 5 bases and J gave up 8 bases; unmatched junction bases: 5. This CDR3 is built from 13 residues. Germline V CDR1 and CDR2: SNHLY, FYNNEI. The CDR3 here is CASSYPGQEKLFF. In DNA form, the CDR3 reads TGTGCCAGCAGTTATCCGGGACAGGAAAAACTGTTTTTT.

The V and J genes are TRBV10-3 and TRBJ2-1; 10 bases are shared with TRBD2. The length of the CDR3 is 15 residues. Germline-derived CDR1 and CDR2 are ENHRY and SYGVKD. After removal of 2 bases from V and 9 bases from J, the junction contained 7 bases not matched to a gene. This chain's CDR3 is CAISEDLGLAFEQFF. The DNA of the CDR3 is TGTGCCATCAGTGAGGATCTGGGACTAGCGTTTGAGCAGTTCTTC.

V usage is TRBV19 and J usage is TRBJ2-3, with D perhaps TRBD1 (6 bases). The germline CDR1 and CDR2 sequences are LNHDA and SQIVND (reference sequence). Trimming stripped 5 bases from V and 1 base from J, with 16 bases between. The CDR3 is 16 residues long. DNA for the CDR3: TGTGCCAGTAGTTCAGGGGTTCTTCTGGGCACAGATACGCAGTATTTT. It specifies CASSSGVLLGTDTQYF. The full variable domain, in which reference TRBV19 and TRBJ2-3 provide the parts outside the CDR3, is DGGITQSPKYLFRKEGQNVTLSCEQNLNHDAMYWYRQDPGQGLRLIYYSQIVNDFQKGDIAEGYSVSREKKESFPLTVTSAQKNPTAFYLCASSSGVLLGTDTQYFGPGTRLTVL.

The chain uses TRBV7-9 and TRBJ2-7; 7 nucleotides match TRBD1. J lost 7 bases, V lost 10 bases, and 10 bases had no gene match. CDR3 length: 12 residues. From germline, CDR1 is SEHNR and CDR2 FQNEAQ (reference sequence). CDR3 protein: CATGTALGEQYF. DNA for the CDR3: TGTGCCACCGGGACAGCGTTGGGAGAGCAGTACTTC.

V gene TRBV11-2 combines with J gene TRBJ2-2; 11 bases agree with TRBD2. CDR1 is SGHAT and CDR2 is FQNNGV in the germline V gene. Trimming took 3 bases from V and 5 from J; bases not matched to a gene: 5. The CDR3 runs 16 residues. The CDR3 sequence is CASSFGRTSGTGELFF. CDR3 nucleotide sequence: TGTGCCAGCAGCTTCGGTAGGACTAGCGGGACCGGGGAGCTGTTTTTT.

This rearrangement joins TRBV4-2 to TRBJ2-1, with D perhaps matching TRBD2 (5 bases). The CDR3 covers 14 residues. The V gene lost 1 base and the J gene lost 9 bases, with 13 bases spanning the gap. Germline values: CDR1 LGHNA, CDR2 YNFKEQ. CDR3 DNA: TGTGCCAGCAGCCAAGGACCCGCGGGTAGTGAGCAGTTCTTC. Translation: CASSQGPAGSEQFF.

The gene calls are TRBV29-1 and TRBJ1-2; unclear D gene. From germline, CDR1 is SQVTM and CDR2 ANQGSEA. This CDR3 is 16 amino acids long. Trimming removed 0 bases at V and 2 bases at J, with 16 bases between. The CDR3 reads CSVEDDRGAINYGYTF. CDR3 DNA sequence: TGCAGCGTTGAAGATGATCGGGGAGCGATAAACTATGGCTACACCTTC.

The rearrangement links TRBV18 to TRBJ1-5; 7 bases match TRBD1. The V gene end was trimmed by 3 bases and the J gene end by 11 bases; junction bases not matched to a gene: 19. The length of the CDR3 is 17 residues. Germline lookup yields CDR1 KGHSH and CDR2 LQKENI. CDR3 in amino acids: CASSPSFLAQGPGAQHF. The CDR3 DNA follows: TGTGCCAGCTCACCGTCTTTCCTAGCACAGGGGCCGGGGGCCCAGCATTTT.

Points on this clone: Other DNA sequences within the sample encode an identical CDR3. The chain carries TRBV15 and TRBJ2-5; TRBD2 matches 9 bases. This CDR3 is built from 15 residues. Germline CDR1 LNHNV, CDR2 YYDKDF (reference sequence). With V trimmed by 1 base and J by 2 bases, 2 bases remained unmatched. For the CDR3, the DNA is TGTGCCACCAGCAGAGGGAGCGGGAGGCAAGAGACCCAGTACTTC. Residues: CATSRGSGRQETQYF.

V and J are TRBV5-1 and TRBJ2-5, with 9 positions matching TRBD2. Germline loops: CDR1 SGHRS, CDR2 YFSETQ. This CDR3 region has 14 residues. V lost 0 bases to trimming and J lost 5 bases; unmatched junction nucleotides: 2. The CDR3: CASSLGGRAETQYF. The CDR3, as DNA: TGCGCCAGCAGCTTGGGCGGGAGGGCGGAGACCCAGTACTTC. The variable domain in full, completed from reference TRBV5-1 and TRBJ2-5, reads KAGVTQTPRYLIKTRGQQVTLSCSPISGHRSVSWYQQTPGQGLQFLFEYFSETQRNKGNFPGRFSGRQFSNSRSEMNVSTLELGDSALYLCASSLGGRAETQYFGPGTRLLVL.

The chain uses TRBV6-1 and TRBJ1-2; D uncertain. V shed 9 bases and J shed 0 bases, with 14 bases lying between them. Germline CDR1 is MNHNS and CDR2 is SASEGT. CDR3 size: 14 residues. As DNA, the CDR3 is TGTGCCAGTCTATTCGGACTATCTAACTATGGCTACACCTTC. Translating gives CASLFGLSNYGYTF.

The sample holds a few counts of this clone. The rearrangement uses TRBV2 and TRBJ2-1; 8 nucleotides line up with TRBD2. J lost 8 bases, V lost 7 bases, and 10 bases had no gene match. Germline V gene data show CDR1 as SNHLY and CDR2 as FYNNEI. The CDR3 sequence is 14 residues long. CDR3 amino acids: CASIGLAGIHEQFF. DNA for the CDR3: TGTGCCAGCATAGGACTAGCCGGCATCCATGAGCAGTTCTTC.

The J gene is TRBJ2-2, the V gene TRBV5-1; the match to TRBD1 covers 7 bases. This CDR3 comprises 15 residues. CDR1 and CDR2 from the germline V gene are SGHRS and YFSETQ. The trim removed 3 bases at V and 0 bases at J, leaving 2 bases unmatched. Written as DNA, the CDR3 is TGCGCCAGCAGCTCGGGACAGACGAACACCGGGGAGCTGTTTTTT. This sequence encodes CASSSGQTNTGELFF.

The CDR3 loop is CASSARQTDSNEQYF. The CDR3 coding sequence is TGTGCCAGCAGTGCACGGCAGACTGACAGCAACGAGCAGTACTTC. The rearrangement uses TRBV6-1 and TRBJ2-7; D possibly corresponds to TRBD1 (5 bases). The CDR3 consists of 15 residues. With 4 bases removed from V and 5 bases from J, the gap between germline ends came to 18 bases. Germline CDR1 is MNHNS and CDR2 is SASEGT.

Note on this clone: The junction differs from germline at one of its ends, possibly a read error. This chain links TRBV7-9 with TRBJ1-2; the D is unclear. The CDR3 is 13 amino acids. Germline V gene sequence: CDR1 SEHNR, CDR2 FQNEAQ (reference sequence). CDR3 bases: TGTTCCAGCAGCTTAGTGACGGGTGATGGCTACACCTTC. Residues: CSSSLVTGDGYTF.

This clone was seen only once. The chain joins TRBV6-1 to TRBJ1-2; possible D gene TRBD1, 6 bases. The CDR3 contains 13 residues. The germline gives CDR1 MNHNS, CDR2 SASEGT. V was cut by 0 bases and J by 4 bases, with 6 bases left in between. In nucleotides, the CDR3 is TGTGCCAGCAGTGAAGCGACAGGCTATGGCTACACCTTC. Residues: CASSEATGYGYTF.

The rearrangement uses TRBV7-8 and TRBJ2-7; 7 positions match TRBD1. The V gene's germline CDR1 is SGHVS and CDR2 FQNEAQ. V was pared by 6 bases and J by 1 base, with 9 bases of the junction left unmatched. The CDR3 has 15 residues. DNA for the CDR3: TGTGCCAGCAGTCTTACAGGGGCGCTATCCTACGAGCAGTACTTC. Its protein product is CASSLTGALSYEQYF.

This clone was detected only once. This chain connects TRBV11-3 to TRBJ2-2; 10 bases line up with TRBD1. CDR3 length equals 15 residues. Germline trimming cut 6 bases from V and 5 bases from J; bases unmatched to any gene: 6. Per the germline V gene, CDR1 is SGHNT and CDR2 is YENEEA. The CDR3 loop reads CASRSLDRGTGELFF. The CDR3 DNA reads TGTGCCAGCAGGTCGTTGGACAGGGGGACCGGGGAGCTGTTTTTT.

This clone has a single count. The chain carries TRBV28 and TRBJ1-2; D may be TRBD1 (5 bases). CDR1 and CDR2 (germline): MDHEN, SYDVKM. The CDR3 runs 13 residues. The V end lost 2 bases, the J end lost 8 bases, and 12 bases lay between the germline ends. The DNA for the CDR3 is TGTGCCAGCAGTTTAAGGATCGGGGGAGGCTACACCTTC. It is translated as CASSLRIGGGYTF.

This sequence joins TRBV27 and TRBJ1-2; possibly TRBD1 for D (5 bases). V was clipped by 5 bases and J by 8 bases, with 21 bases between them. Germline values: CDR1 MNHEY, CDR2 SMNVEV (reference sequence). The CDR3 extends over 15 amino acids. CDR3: CASSQGTGALMGYTF. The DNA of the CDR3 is TGTGCCAGCAGTCAAGGAACAGGAGCGCTTATGGGCTACACCTTC.

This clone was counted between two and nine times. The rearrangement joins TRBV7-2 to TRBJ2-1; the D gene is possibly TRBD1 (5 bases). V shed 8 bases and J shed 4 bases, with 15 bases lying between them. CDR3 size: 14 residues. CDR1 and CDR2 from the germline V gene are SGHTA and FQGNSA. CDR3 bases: TGTGCCAGCGCTATGCGACAGACATACAATGAGCAGTTCTTC. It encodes CASAMRQTYNEQFF.

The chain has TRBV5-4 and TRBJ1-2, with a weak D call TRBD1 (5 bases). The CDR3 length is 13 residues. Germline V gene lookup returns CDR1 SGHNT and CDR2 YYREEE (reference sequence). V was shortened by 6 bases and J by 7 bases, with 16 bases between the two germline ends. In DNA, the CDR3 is TGTGCCAGCAAGTCGGGGGGGGTTTCTGGCTACACCTTC. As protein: CASKSGGVSGYTF.

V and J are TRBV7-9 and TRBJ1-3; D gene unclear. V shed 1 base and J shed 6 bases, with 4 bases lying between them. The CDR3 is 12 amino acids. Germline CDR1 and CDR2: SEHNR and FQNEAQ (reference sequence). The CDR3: CASSLEPNTIYF. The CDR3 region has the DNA TGTGCCAGCAGCTTAGAGCCAAACACCATATATTTT.

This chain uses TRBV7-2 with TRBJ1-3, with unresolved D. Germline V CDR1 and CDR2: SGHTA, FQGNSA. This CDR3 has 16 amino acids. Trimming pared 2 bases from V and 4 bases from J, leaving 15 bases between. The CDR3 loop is CASSLSDLYFGNTIYF. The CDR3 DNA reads TGTGCCAGCAGCTTATCTGATCTTTACTTCGGAAACACCATATATTTT.

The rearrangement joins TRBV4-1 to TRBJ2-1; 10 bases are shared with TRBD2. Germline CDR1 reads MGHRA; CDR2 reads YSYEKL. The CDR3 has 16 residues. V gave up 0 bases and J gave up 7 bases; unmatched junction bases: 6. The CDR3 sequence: CASSQEVSGGANEQFF. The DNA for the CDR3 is TGCGCCAGCAGCCAAGAAGTGAGCGGGGGGGCGAATGAGCAGTTCTTC.

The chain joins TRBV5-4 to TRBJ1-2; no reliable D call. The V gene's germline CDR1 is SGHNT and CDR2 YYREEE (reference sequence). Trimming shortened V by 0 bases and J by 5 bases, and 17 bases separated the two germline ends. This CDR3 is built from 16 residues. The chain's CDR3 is CASSLGSSGRTYGYTF. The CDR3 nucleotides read TGTGCCAGCAGCTTGGGCTCCAGCGGGAGAACATATGGCTACACCTTC.

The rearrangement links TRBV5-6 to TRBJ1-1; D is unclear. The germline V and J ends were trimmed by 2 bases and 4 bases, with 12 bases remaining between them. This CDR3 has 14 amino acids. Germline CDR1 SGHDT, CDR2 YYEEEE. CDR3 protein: CASSFGELGTEAFF. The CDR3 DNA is TGTGCCAGCAGCTTTGGGGAGTTGGGCACTGAAGCTTTCTTT.